The 23 T cell receptor beta chains in this list originate from one sample, sequenced in a study of shared clonotypes between healthy human individuals. Here immunoSEQ multiplex PCR was the method, and the copy in TCRdb shows in-frame clones only, minus some. The sample records about 230,000 clones, 65% being singletons. Material: memory CD4+ T cells sorted from blood. The subset was: CD45RA-negative fraction. These TCRs come from a man aged 30-40 years in good health.

This clone was seen more than once but under ten times. The chain links TRBV5-4 to TRBJ2-7; possible D gene TRBD2, 6 bases. This CDR3 is built from 16 residues. V lost 0 bases and J lost 2, with 15 bases in between. Germline-derived CDR1 and CDR2 are SGHNT and YYREEE (reference sequence). In DNA form, the CDR3 reads TGTGCCAGCAGCTTGGATGGCGGGACTTCGACCTACGAGCAGTACTTC. It is translated as CASSLDGGTSTYEQYF.

This clone showed up just a few times. This rearrangement joins TRBV6-1 to TRBJ2-7, with 12 positions matching TRBD2. The CDR3 consists of 15 residues. V gave up 6 bases and J gave up 3 bases; unmatched junction bases: 6. Germline V gives CDR1 MNHNS, CDR2 SASEGT. The CDR3 nucleotides read TGTGCCAGCAGGGTAGGACTAGCGGGGTTCTACGAGCAGTACTTC. This sequence encodes CASRVGLAGFYEQYF.

The chain uses TRBV4-1 and TRBJ2-7; 10 positions match TRBD2. Looked up from germline, CDR1 is MGHRA and CDR2 is YSYEKL. CDR3 length: 17 amino acids. After removal of 0 bases from V and 0 bases from J, the junction contained 5 bases not matched to a gene. The CDR3, as DNA: TGCGCCAGCAGCCAAGACCTACTAGCGGGAAGCTCCTACGAGCAGTACTTC. It translates to CASSQDLLAGSSYEQYF.

J is TRBJ2-5 and V is TRBV5-5; D gene unclear. Germline-derived CDR1 and CDR2 are SGHKS and YYEKEE (reference sequence). The length of the CDR3 is 12 residues. The V and J ends lost 0 bases and 4 bases respectively, with 4 bases between them. CDR3 protein: CASSLDLETQYF. The CDR3 coding sequence is TGTGCCAGCAGCTTGGATTTAGAGACCCAGTACTTC.

This clone has only a few counts. The V call is TRBV2, the J call TRBJ2-2; the D gene is possibly TRBD2 (5 bases). Looked up from germline, CDR1 is SNHLY and CDR2 is FYNNEI. This CDR3 is built from 14 residues. Deletions cut 3 bases from V and 6 bases from J, with 11 bases between. CDR3 nucleotides: TGTGCCAGCAGTGACCGAGAGGGTCCCGGGGAGCTGTTTTTT. Its protein product is CASSDREGPGELFF.

The chain couples TRBV27 to TRBJ2-2; D possibly corresponds to TRBD2 (5 bases). Germline V CDR1 and CDR2: MNHEY, SMNVEV (reference sequence). With 7 bases removed from V and 1 base from J, the gap between germline ends came to 13 bases. The length of the CDR3 is 15 residues. CDR3 in amino acids: CASTRSSWNTGELFF. CDR3 sequence (DNA): TGTGCCAGCACGCGGTCTAGCTGGAACACCGGGGAGCTGTTTTTT.

The chain has TRBV10-2 and TRBJ2-2; the D is unclear. V gave up 6 bases and J gave up 4 bases, with 3 bases separating them. CDR3 length: 11 residues. Germline V CDR1 and CDR2: WSHSY, SAAADI. The DNA of the CDR3 is TGCGCCAGCAGGCCCACCGGGGAGCTGTTTTTT. Amino acids: CASRPTGELFF.

This clone was recorded many times. Other DNA sequences in this specimen translate into the identical CDR3. The chain employs TRBV29-1 and TRBJ2-7; 10 bases agree with TRBD1. This CDR3 is built from 14 residues. CDR1 and CDR2 from the germline V gene are SQVTM and ANQGSEA. V was pared by 3 bases and J by 6 bases, with 8 bases of the junction left unmatched. CDR3 loop: CSVEAGTGVAEQYF. CDR3 bases: TGCAGCGTTGAGGCCGGGACAGGGGTGGCCGAGCAGTACTTC.

As concerns this clone: An end of the junction differs from the germline gene, which may be a read error. This rearrangement joins TRBV25-1 to TRBJ1-4; D may be TRBD1 (6 bases). CDR1 is MGHDK, CDR2 SYGVNS, per germline. The CDR3 sequence is 15 residues long. The CDR3 here is CASSEYRGLGEKLFF. DNA of the CDR3: TGTGCCAGCAGCGAATATCGGGGGCTTGGTGAAAAACTGTTTTTT.

The genes are TRBV7-9 and TRBJ2-1; tentative D call: TRBD1 (6 bases). This CDR3 is 15 amino acids long. The ends were cut back, 4 bases at V and 8 bases at J, with 18 bases in the middle. Germline V gene lookup returns CDR1 SEHNR and CDR2 FQNEAQ (reference sequence). The CDR3 bases are TGTGCCAGCAGCTCTAATTGGGGGCAAGTCGATGAGCAGTTCTTC. It is translated as CASSSNWGQVDEQFF.

The chain couples TRBV30 to TRBJ1-4; D may be TRBD1 (6 bases). Germline assignment: CDR1 GTSNPN and CDR2 SVGIG (reference sequence). This CDR3 region has 15 residues. V lost 1 base and J 8 bases, leaving 17 bases between the germline ends. The CDR3 protein is CAWSGPGHYNEKLFF. Here the CDR3 DNA reads TGTGCCTGGAGTGGACCGGGACATTATAACGAAAAACTGTTTTTT.

This CDR3 reads CASSLAGRADTQYF. CDR3 bases: TGCGCCAGCAGCTTGGCAGGCCGGGCAGATACGCAGTATTTT. V gene TRBV5-1 combines with J gene TRBJ2-3; D not resolved. Germline V CDR1 and CDR2: SGHRS, YFSETQ. Trimming took off 0 bases at V and 4 bases at J, with 9 bases between the two ends. The CDR3 is 14 amino acids.

The chain's CDR3 is CAWLGNGYTF. The CDR3 DNA follows: TGTGCCTGGCTGGGCAATGGCTACACCTTC. The rearrangement joins TRBV30 to TRBJ1-2, with D unclear. Germline values: CDR1 GTSNPN, CDR2 SVGIG (reference sequence). Between the trimmed V and J ends, which lost 5 bases and 6 bases, there was a span of 7 bases. The CDR3 consists of 10 residues. The entire variable domain, with the rest obtained from reference TRBV30 and TRBJ1-2, is as follows: SQTIHQWPATLVQPVGSPLSLECTVEGTSNPNLYWYRQAAGRGLQLLFYSVGIGQISSEVPQNLSASRPQDRQFILSSKKLLLSDSGFYLCAWLGNGYTFGSGTRLTVV.

This clone was counted ten times or more. V and J are TRBV23-1 and TRBJ1-5, with 9 positions matching TRBD1. TRBV23-1 is an open reading frame whose function is uncertain. The CDR3 is made up of 15 amino acids. Trimming cost V 8 bases and J 6 bases; bases outside gene matches: 11. Written as DNA, the CDR3 is TGCGCCAGCCATTATTCAGGGACAGGGCCTCAGCCCCAGCATTTT. Protein sequence: CASHYSGTGPQPQHF.

The chain couples TRBV9 to TRBJ2-4; 7 bases agree with TRBD1. The CDR3 extends over 13 amino acids. Per the germline V gene, CDR1 is SGDLS and CDR2 is YYNGEE. V shed 3 bases, J shed 9 bases, and the junction held 6 bases outside the gene matches. The CDR3 DNA is TGTGCCAGCAGCGCGGGACAGTTAGCCATTCAGTACTTC. Its protein product is CASSAGQLAIQYF.

The V and J genes are TRBV10-2 and TRBJ2-5, with D maybe TRBD2 (6 bases). Germline CDR1 reads WSHSY; CDR2 reads SAAADI. V dropped 2 bases and J dropped 5 bases, with 12 bases sitting between them. The CDR3 contains 14 residues. The CDR3 reads CASSEPGREETQYF. The CDR3 region has the DNA TGCGCCAGCAGTGAGCCCGGACGGGAGGAGACCCAGTACTTC.

CDR3 residues: CAWSVPGGPSFF. The CDR3 DNA is TGTGCCTGGAGTGTACCCGGGGGGCCGTCTTTCTTT. The chain couples TRBV30 to TRBJ1-1; D possibly corresponds to TRBD1 (6 bases). Trimming left V 0 bases short and J 12 bases short, with 14 bases between. The germline gives CDR1 GTSNPN, CDR2 SVGIG (reference sequence). CDR3 length: 12 residues.

V and J are TRBV7-2 and TRBJ2-5; 7 bases line up with TRBD2. Germline V gene sequence: CDR1 SGHTA, CDR2 FQGNSA. J was trimmed by 6 bases and V by 5 bases; bases with no gene match: 15. CDR3 length: 16 residues. The CDR3 is CASSLGVAGVGKTQYF. In DNA form, the CDR3 reads TGTGCCAGCAGCCTCGGGGTCGCGGGAGTTGGGAAGACCCAGTACTTC.

The genes are TRBV27 and TRBJ1-3, with TRBD1 matching 8 bases. Germline lookup yields CDR1 MNHEY and CDR2 SMNVEV (reference sequence). The CDR3 has 15 residues. V shed 6 bases, J shed 4 bases, and the junction held 8 bases outside the gene matches. DNA for the CDR3: TGTGCCAGCAGAGAAGGCAGGGGGCGAGGAAACACCATATATTTT. Encoded protein: CASREGRGRGNTIYF.

J is TRBJ1-1 and V is TRBV28, with a possible D match to TRBD1 (5 bases). CDR3 length: 12 amino acids. The V gene's germline CDR1 is MDHEN and CDR2 SYDVKM. V was clipped by 2 bases and J by 7 bases, with 8 bases between them. The CDR3 nucleotides read TGTGCCAGCAGTTTACTGGGGGATGAAGCTTTCTTT. The encoded protein is CASSLLGDEAFF.

Concerning this clone itself: Within the sample, other DNA sequences also encode this same CDR3. V and J are TRBV9 and TRBJ1-1; TRBD1 matches 9 bases. J gave up 3 bases and V 3 bases, and 3 bases lay outside the gene matches. Per germline, CDR1 SGDLS and CDR2 YYNGEE. CDR3 length: 14 amino acids. The CDR3 DNA is TGTGCCAGCAGCGCAGACAGGGGGGACACTGAAGCTTTCTTT. It specifies CASSADRGDTEAFF.

This clone was found a few times. J is TRBJ1-5 and V is TRBV27, with D maybe TRBD1 (5 bases). This CDR3 region has 16 residues. The V end was cut by 6 bases, the J end by 0 bases, with 15 bases between. Germline CDR1 MNHEY, CDR2 SMNVEV (reference sequence). The CDR3 spells CASREGTAPSNQPQHF. The CDR3 DNA follows: TGTGCCAGCAGGGAAGGGACCGCTCCTAGCAATCAGCCCCAGCATTTT.

This clone has ten or more counts. J is TRBJ1-4 and V is TRBV4-3; unclear D gene. The CDR3 totals 18 residues. Trimming left V 0 bases short and J 8 bases short, with 22 bases between. The germline V gene has CDR1 LGHNA and CDR2 YSLEER. CDR3 loop: CASSQESSLPPTREKLFF. The CDR3 region has the DNA TGCGCCAGCAGCCAAGAAAGTTCCCTCCCTCCGACTCGGGAAAAACTGTTTTTT.